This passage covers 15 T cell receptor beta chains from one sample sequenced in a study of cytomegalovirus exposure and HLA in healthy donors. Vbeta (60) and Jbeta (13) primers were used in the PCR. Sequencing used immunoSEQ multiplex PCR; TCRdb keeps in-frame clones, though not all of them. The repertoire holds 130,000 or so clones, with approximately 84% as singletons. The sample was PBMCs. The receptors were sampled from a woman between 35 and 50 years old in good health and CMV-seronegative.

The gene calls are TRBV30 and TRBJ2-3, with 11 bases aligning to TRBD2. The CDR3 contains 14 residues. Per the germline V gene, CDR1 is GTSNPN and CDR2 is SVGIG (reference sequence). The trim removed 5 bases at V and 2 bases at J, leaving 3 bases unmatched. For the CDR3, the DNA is TGTGCCTGGGGGACTAGCGGCAACACAGATACGCAGTATTTT. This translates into CAWGTSGNTDTQYF.

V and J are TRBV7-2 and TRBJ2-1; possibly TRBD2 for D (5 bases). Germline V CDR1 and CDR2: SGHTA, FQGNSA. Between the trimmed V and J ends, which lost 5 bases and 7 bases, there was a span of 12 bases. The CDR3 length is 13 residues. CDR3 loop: CASSQDRGNEQFF. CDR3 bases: TGTGCCAGCAGCCAAGATCGAGGGAATGAGCAGTTCTTC.

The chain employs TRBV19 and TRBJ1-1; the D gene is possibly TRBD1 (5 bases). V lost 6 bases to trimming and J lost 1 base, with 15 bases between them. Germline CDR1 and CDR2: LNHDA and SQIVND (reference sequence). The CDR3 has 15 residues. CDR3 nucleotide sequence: TGTGCCAGTAGAGGGCTAGTCGACAGGAACACTGAAGCTTTCTTT. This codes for CASRGLVDRNTEAFF.

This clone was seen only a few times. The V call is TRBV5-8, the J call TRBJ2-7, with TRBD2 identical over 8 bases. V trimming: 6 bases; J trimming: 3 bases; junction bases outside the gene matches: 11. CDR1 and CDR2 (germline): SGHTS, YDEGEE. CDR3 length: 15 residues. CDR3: CASTLGGGRIYEQYF. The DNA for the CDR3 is TGTGCCAGCACCCTAGGCGGGGGGCGGATCTACGAGCAGTACTTC.

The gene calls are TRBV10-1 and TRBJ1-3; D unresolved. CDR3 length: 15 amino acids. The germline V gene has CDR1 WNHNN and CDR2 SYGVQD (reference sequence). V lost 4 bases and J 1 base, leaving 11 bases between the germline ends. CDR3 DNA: TGCGCCAGCAGTGTAAACAGCGGTTCTGGAAACACCATATATTTT. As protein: CASSVNSGSGNTIYF.

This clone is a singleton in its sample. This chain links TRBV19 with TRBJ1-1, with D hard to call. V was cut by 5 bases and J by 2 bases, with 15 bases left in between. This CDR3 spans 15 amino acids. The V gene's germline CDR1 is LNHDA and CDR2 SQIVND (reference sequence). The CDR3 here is CASSVGEFLNTEAFF. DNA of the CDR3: TGTGCCAGTAGTGTAGGCGAGTTTTTAAACACTGAAGCTTTCTTT.

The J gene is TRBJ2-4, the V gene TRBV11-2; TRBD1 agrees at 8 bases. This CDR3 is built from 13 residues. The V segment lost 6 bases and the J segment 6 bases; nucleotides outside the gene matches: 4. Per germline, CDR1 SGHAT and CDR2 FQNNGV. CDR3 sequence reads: CASRQGTGNIQYF. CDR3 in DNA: TGTGCCAGCAGGCAGGGGACAGGAAACATTCAGTACTTC.

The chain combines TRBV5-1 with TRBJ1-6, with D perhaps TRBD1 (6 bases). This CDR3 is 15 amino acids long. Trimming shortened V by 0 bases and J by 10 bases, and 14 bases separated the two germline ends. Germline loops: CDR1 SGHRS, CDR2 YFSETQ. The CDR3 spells CASSLAGGPVSPLHF. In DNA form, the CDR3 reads TGCGCCAGCAGCTTGGCTGGGGGCCCGGTCTCACCCCTCCACTTT.

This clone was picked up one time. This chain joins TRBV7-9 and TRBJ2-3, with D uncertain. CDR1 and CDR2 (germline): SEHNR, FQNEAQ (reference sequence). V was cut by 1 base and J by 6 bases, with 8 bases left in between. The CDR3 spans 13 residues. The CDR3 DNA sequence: TGTGCCAGCAGCTTAGTGGTGGAGGATACGCAGTATTTT. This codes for CASSLVVEDTQYF.

This chain's CDR3 is CASSLPTTPRETGSAYYGYTF. DNA of the CDR3: TGTGCCAGCAGTCTACCCACCACGCCCCGAGAAACAGGGAGCGCGTACTATGGCTACACCTTC. The V call is TRBV28, the J call TRBJ1-2; tentative D call: TRBD1 (6 bases). This CDR3 contains 21 residues. V lost 5 bases to trimming and J lost 3 bases, with 34 bases between them. Germline CDR1 reads MDHEN; CDR2 reads SYDVKM.

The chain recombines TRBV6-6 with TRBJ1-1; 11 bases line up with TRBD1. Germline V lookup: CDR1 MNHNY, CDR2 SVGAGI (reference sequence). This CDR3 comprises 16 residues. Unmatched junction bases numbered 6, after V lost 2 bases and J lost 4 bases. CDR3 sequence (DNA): TGTGCCAGCAGTTACCCACGAGGGACAGGGGGCACTGAAGCTTTCTTT. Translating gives CASSYPRGTGGTEAFF.

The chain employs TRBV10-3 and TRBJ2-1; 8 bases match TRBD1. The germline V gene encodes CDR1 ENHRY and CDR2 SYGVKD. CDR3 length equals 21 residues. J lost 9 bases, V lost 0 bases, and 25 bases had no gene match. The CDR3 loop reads CAISESLLLPPGQGRVGEQFF. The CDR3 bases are TGTGCCATCAGTGAGTCGTTACTTTTACCCCCTGGACAGGGCAGGGTGGGTGAGCAGTTCTTC.

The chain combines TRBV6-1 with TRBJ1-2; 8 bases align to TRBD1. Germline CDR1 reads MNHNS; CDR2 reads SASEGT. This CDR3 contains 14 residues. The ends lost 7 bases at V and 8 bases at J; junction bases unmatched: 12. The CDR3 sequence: CASISRGLLYGYTF. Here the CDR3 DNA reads TGTGCCAGCATTTCCAGGGGGCTCCTCTACGGCTACACCTTC.

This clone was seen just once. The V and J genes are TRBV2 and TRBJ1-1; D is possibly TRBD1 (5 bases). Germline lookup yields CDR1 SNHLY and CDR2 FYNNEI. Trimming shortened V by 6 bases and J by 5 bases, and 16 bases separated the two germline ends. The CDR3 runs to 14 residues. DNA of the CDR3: TGTGCCAGCAGGCCTGACGGGGGTAGAACTGAAGCTTTCTTT. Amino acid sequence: CASRPDGGRTEAFF.

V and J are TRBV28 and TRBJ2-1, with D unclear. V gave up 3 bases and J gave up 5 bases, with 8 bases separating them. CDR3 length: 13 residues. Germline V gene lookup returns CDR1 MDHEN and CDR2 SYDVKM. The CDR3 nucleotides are TGTGCCAGCAGTTTTACAGAGAACAATGAGCAGTTCTTC. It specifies CASSFTENNEQFF. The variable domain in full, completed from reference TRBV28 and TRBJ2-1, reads DVKVTQSSRYLVKRTGEKVFLECVQDMDHENMFWYRQDPGLGLRLIYFSYDVKMKEKGDIPEGYSVSREKKERFSLILESASTNQTSMYLCASSFTENNEQFFGPGTRLTVL.